This T cell receptor (beta chain) was identified in a study of blood T cell repertoires in COVID-19. Study details: From the United States, Italy and Spain came samples of acute and convalescent COVID-19. Nucleic acid was either cDNA or gDNA, and it came from T cells, B-cell-depleted T cells, or PBMCs.

V lost 5 bases to trimming and J lost 3 bases; unmatched junction nucleotides: 5. This CDR3 is built from 14 residues. Germline loops: CDR1 SGHNT, CDR2 YENEEA. Methods used by the authors: Estimation of nucleated cell counts was performed using reference gene primer amplification. Using immunoSEQ multiplex PCR, the repertoire was profiled, and TCRdb retains in-frame clones only, with some absent. That table supplies the V and J calls and clone size; D and trimming were determined from the DNA. The sample holds just under 60,000 clones, 84% seen once. Followed over time, Seattle patients had been enrolled while infection was active.

The V and J genes are TRBV11-3 and TRBJ1-1; 8 nucleotides align to TRBD1. This clonotype was obtained from a man older than 75 with COVID-19, enrolled during active disease. Sequenced input: peripheral blood. The CDR3 DNA reads as TGTGCCAGCAGCCTAGGACAGGGACACACTGAAGCTTTCTTT. It is translated as CASSLGQGHTEAFF.